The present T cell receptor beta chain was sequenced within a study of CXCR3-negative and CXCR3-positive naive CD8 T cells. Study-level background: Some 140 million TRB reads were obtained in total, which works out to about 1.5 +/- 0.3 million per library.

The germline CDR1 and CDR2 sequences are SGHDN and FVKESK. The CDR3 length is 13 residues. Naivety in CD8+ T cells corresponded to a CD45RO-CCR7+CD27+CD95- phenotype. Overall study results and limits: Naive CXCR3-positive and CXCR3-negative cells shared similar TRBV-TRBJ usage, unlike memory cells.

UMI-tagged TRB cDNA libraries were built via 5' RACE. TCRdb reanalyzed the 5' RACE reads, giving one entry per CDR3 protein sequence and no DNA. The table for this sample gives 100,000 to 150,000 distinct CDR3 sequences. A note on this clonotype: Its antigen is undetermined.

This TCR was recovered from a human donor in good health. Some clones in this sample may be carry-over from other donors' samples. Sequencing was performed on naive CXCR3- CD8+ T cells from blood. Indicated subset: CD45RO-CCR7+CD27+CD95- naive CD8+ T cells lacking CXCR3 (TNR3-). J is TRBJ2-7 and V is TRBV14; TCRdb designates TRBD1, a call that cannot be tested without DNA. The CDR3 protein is CASSQVQGYEQYF.